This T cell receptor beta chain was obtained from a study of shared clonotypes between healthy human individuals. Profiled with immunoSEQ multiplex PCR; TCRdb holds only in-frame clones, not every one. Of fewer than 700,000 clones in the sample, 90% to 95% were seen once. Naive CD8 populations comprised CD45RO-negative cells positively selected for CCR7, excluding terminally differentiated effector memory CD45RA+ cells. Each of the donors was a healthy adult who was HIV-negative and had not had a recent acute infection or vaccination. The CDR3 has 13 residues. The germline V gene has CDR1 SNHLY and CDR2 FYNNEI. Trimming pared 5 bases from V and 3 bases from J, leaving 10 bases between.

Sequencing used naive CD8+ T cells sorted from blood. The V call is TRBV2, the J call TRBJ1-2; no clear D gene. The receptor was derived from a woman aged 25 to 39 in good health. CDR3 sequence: CASSSVRDYGYTF. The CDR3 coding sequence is TGTGCCAGCAGTTCAGTACGCGACTATGGCTACACCTTC.